These 20 T cell receptor beta chains originate from one sample sequenced in a study of blood T cell repertoires in COVID-19 (dated by TCRdb to 2020 to 2021). The library was generated by the immunoSEQ multiplex PCR assay. TCRdb retrieved this table from immuneACCESS and kept in-frame rearrangements only. Not all clones are present; in checked studies, unresolved V genes account for under half, and no reason is known for the remainder. This sample holds under 250,000 clones; 83% were observed only once. More than 5.5% of the sample rests with the top ten. The sample taken for sequencing was peripheral blood. The receptors here all came from a human donor in a cohort sampled during active COVID-19.

The CDR3 nucleotides read TGTGCCAGCAGCTCCAGCGGGTCCACCCTCTACGAGCAGTACTTC. The encoded protein is CASSSSGSTLYEQYF. The rearrangement links TRBV11-3 to TRBJ2-7; possible D gene TRBD2, 6 bases. Between the trimmed V and J ends, which lost 4 bases and 3 bases, there was a span of 16 bases. The CDR3 covers 15 residues. Germline CDR1 and CDR2: SGHNT and YENEEA. Looking up the rest from reference TRBV11-3 and TRBJ2-7 gives the full variable domain: EAGVVQSPRYKIIEKKQPVAFWCNPISGHNTLYWYLQNLGQGPELLIRYENEEAVDDSQLPKDRFSAERLKGVDSTLKIQPAELGDSAVYLCASSSSGSTLYEQYFGPGTRLTVT.

V and J are TRBV3-1 (or the pseudogene TRBV3-2) and TRBJ1-5; D is unclear. The CDR3 covers 15 residues. Germline V CDR1 and CDR2: LGHDT, YNNKEL (reference sequence). V was cut by 4 bases and J by 2 bases, with 12 bases left in between. The CDR3 nucleotides are TGTGCCAGCAGCCCGGGAGGCCCGGGCAATCAGCCCCAGCATTTT. This translates into CASSPGGPGNQPQHF.

The chain combines TRBV6-5 with TRBJ2-3; D may be TRBD1 (5 bases). CDR1 MNHEY and CDR2 SVGAGI come from the germline V gene. CDR3 length equals 15 residues. The V and J ends lost 8 bases and 2 bases respectively, with 17 bases between them. The CDR3 protein is CASSRQFPSTDTQYF. The DNA for the CDR3 is TGTGCCAGCTCGCGACAGTTCCCTTCCACAGATACGCAGTATTTT.

The chain is built from TRBV5-1 and TRBJ2-1; the D is unclear. CDR1 and CDR2 from the germline V gene are SGHRS and YFSETQ. The CDR3 runs to 15 residues. Trimming cost V 0 bases and J 0 bases, with 7 bases left between them. Here the CDR3 DNA reads TGCGCCAGCAGCTTGGATACCGGCTCCTACAATGAGCAGTTCTTC. This sequence encodes CASSLDTGSYNEQFF.

The table lists this clone with a few counts. The chain joins TRBV3-1 (or the pseudogene TRBV3-2) to TRBJ2-5, with TRBD1 matching over 7 bases. Per the germline V gene, CDR1 is LGHDT and CDR2 is YNNKEL (reference sequence). Losses at the gene ends were 3 bases for V and 4 bases for J; bases not matched to a gene: 8. The CDR3 runs 15 residues. CDR3 sequence reads: CASSHPATGTETQYF. CDR3 sequence (DNA): TGTGCCAGCAGCCACCCCGCGACAGGGACAGAGACCCAGTACTTC.

DNA of the CDR3: TGCAGCGCAATAACGAGCGGGTACGAGCAGTACTTC. This gives the protein CSAITSGYEQYF. J is TRBJ2-7 and V is TRBV29-1, with a tentative D call TRBD2 (6 bases). This CDR3 region has 12 residues. Trimming removed 7 bases from V and 4 bases from J, with 14 bases in between. Germline CDR1 is SQVTM and CDR2 is ANQGSEA.

This clone was detected only once. This chain links TRBV6-2 or TRBV6-3 with TRBJ2-4, with a tentative D call TRBD1 (5 bases). CDR3 length: 15 amino acids. Germline V gene data show CDR1 as MNHEY and CDR2 as SVGEGT. Trimming left V 4 bases short and J 7 bases short, with 17 bases between. CDR3: CASSSFDRLGNIQYF. In DNA, the CDR3 is TGTGCCAGCAGTTCCTTTGACAGACTGGGGAACATTCAGTACTTC.

The V call is TRBV5-5, the J call TRBJ2-1; the D gene is possibly TRBD1 (5 bases). Trimming shortened V by 0 bases and J by 1 base, and 8 bases separated the two germline ends. This CDR3 comprises 15 residues. Germline V gene sequence: CDR1 SGHKS, CDR2 YYEKEE (reference sequence). The CDR3: CASSLDRQSYNEQFF. DNA for the CDR3: TGTGCCAGCAGCTTGGACAGGCAGTCCTACAATGAGCAGTTCTTC. Supplemented by reference TRBV5-5 and TRBJ2-1, the full variable domain reads DAGVTQSPTHLIKTRGQQVTLRCSPISGHKSVSWYQQVLGQGPQFIFQYYEKEERGRGNFPDRFSARQFPNYSSELNVNALLLGDSALYLCASSLDRQSYNEQFFGPGTRLTVL.

The rearrangement links TRBV3-1 (or the pseudogene TRBV3-2) to TRBJ1-6; 9 bases fit TRBD1. The germline CDR1 and CDR2 sequences are LGHDT and YNNKEL (reference sequence). This CDR3 is 17 amino acids long. Trimming removed 0 bases from V and 9 bases from J; junction bases left unmatched: 9. CDR3 protein: CASSQEVGTGYGSPLHF. The CDR3 nucleotides read TGTGCCAGCAGCCAAGAAGTCGGGACAGGGTACGGTTCACCCCTCCACTTT.

This chain connects TRBV19 to TRBJ1-2, with a tentative D call TRBD1 (5 bases). Germline V gene sequence: CDR1 LNHDA, CDR2 SQIVND (reference sequence). V shed 4 bases and J shed 8 bases, with 20 bases lying between them. This CDR3 has 15 amino acids. The CDR3 sequence: CASSTTGVSGEGYTF. The CDR3 DNA sequence: TGTGCCAGTAGTACTACGGGGGTATCGGGAGAGGGCTACACCTTC.

This clone has at least ten counts. The CDR3 is CASSLIDSSYEQYF. DNA for the CDR3: TGTGCCAGCAGCTTAATCGACAGCTCCTACGAGCAGTACTTC. The rearrangement uses TRBV7-9 and TRBJ2-7, with a possible D match to TRBD1 (5 bases). Trimming took off 2 bases at V and 0 bases at J, with 8 bases between the two ends. The CDR3 is 14 residues long. Germline loops: CDR1 SEHNR, CDR2 FQNEAQ (reference sequence).

The rearrangement joins TRBV10-3 to TRBJ2-5; 16 nucleotides line up with TRBD2. The CDR3 is made up of 15 amino acids. V was pared by 9 bases and J by 4 bases, with 5 bases of the junction left unmatched. The germline V gene encodes CDR1 ENHRY and CDR2 SYGVKD. Written as DNA, the CDR3 is TGTGCCATTTCGGGACTAGCGGGAGGGAGAGAGACCCAGTACTTC. This gives the protein CAISGLAGGRETQYF.

This sequence joins TRBV13 and TRBJ2-1; D unresolved. Germline V lookup: CDR1 PRHDT, CDR2 FYEKMQ (reference sequence). The germline V and J ends were trimmed by 2 bases and 7 bases, with 9 bases remaining between them. This CDR3 has 13 residues. CDR3 in DNA: TGTGCCAGCAGCTTATCCGTAACTAATGAGCAGTTCTTC. Its protein product is CASSLSVTNEQFF.

The V call is TRBV18, the J call TRBJ2-2; D is possibly TRBD2 (5 bases). V gave up 2 bases and J gave up 6 bases, with 16 bases separating them. CDR1 and CDR2 (germline): KGHSH, LQKENI. This CDR3 region has 16 residues. Here the CDR3 reads CASSPWLVGESGELFF. The CDR3 bases are TGTGCCAGCTCACCATGGCTGGTCGGGGAGTCCGGGGAGCTGTTTTTT.

The chain couples TRBV28 to TRBJ2-7, with unresolved D. There are 12 residues in the CDR3. Germline V gene lookup returns CDR1 MDHEN and CDR2 SYDVKM. With 5 bases removed from V and 2 bases from J, the gap between germline ends came to 7 bases. The CDR3 sequence: CASSLDTYEQYF. CDR3 in DNA: TGTGCCAGCAGTCTCGACACCTACGAGCAGTACTTC. The variable domain in full, with the rest retrieved from reference TRBV28 and TRBJ2-7, is DVKVTQSSRYLVKRTGEKVFLECVQDMDHENMFWYRQDPGLGLRLIYFSYDVKMKEKGDIPEGYSVSREKKERFSLILESASTNQTSMYLCASSLDTYEQYFGPGTRLTVT.

This clone showed up just a few times. This chain uses TRBV19 with TRBJ2-5; 11 nucleotides agree with TRBD2. Per germline, CDR1 LNHDA and CDR2 SQIVND (reference sequence). This CDR3 comprises 16 residues. V shed 5 bases and J 5 bases; nucleotides not matched to a gene: 10. Here the CDR3 reads CASSPSGGSRFETQYF. For the CDR3, the DNA is TGTGCCAGTAGTCCTAGCGGGGGGTCAAGATTCGAGACCCAGTACTTC.

The chain is built from TRBV6-5 and TRBJ1-1; D may be TRBD1 (5 bases). CDR3 size: 14 residues. The germline V gene encodes CDR1 MNHEY and CDR2 SVGAGI. Deletions cut 3 bases from V and 5 bases from J, with 13 bases between. The CDR3 protein is CASSYGAHGTEAFF. In DNA, the CDR3 is TGTGCCAGCAGTTATGGGGCTCATGGGACTGAAGCTTTCTTT.

The chain is built from TRBV5-6 and TRBJ2-7; D ambiguous. The germline V gene encodes CDR1 SGHDT and CDR2 YYEEEE. Trimming pared 4 bases from V and 7 bases from J, leaving 21 bases between. The CDR3 is made up of 15 amino acids. CDR3 amino acids: CASSLTNPPLAEQYF. CDR3 in DNA: TGTGCCAGCAGCCTGACAAATCCACCACTCGCGGAGCAGTACTTC.

The CDR3 DNA reads TGTGCCAGCAGCCAAGGGGGGGGGTCCTACAATGAGCAGTTCTTC. This translates into CASSQGGGSYNEQFF. V usage is TRBV28 and J usage is TRBJ2-1, with D perhaps matching TRBD2 (7 bases). Trimming left V 6 bases short and J 1 base short, with 13 bases between. Germline values: CDR1 MDHEN, CDR2 SYDVKM. The CDR3 has 15 amino acids. The full variable domain, completed using reference TRBV28 and TRBJ2-1, is DVKVTQSSRYLVKRTGEKVFLECVQDMDHENMFWYRQDPGLGLRLIYFSYDVKMKEKGDIPEGYSVSREKKERFSLILESASTNQTSMYLCASSQGGGSYNEQFFGPGTRLTVL.

This chain connects TRBV5-1 to TRBJ2-7, with 9 bases lining up with TRBD1. V lost 4 bases and J lost 6; bases outside the gene matches: 5. CDR1 SGHRS and CDR2 YFSETQ come from the germline V gene. The CDR3 runs 13 residues. CDR3 in amino acids: CASSLGTGIEQYF. As DNA, the CDR3 is TGCGCCAGCAGCCTAGGGACAGGGATCGAGCAGTACTTC.